This TCR beta chain was captured in a study of blood T cell repertoires in COVID-19. TCRdb's copy holds only in-frame clones and misses some; the assay was immunoSEQ multiplex PCR. This sample has some 100,000 clones, with 70% to 90% found just once. Germline lookup yields CDR1 SGDLS and CDR2 YYNGEE. This CDR3 spans 15 amino acids. Trimming removed 0 bases from V and 1 base from J, with 10 bases in between. This receptor was obtained from a man aged 50-60 years with COVID-19, enrolled during active disease. The V call is TRBV9, the J call TRBJ1-2; D unclear. Sequences were obtained from peripheral blood. CDR3 in amino acids: CASSVAPTVNYGYTF. The CDR3 DNA is TGTGCCAGCAGCGTAGCTCCCACAGTTAACTATGGCTACACCTTC. Based on the CDR3 plus reference TRBV9 and TRBJ1-2, the full variable domain is DSGVTQTPKHLITATGQRVTLRCSPRSGDLSVYWYQQSLDQGLQFLIQYYNGEERAKGNILERFSAQQFPDLHSELNLSSLELGDSALYFCASSVAPTVNYGYTFGSGTRLTVV.